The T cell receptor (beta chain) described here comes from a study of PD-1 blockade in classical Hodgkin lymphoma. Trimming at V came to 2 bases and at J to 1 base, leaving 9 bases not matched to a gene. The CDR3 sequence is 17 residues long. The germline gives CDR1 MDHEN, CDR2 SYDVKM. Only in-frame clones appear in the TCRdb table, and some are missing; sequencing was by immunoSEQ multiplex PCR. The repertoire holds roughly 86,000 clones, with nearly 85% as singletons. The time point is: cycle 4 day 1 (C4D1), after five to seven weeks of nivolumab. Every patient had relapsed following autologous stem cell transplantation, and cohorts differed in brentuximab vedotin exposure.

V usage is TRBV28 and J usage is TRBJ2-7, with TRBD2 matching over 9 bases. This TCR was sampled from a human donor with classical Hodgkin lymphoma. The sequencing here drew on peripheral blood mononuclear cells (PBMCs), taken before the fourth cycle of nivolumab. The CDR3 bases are TGTGCCAGCAGTTTACCTGGGCTAGCGGGAACGTCCTACGAGCAGTACTTC. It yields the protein CASSLPGLAGTSYEQYF.